The TCR beta chain under discussion was sequenced for a study of blood T cell repertoires in COVID-19 (TCRdb year 2020). Broadly, across the study: The collaborator samples originated in the United States, Italy and Spain and spanned the acute and convalescent phases of COVID-19. Where available, HLA class I and class II types were obtained from metadata supplied by the sample provider rather than from assay-based typing. A de-identified subject ID, COVID-19 status, age in years and sex were almost always included in the sample metadata. The repertoires were made available in a free public database intended to serve as a resource for research on the immune response to SARS-CoV-2. The material from the prospective study consisted of cDNA or gDNA derived from T cells, B-cell-depleted T cells, or PBMCs. Samples came from the ongoing ImmuneRACE study (first 160 participants) plus 1,254 subjects from 6 global collaborators. The dataset comprised deeply sampled blood TCRbeta repertoires from subjects exposed to, actively infected with, or recovered from COVID-19. What the authors observed across the whole study: How much clinical and demographic metadata was included differed by source and by participant, and the metadata was provided uncurated.

Cut back by 1 base and 2 bases, the V and J ends lie 8 bases apart. The CDR3 contains 15 residues, cysteine and phenylalanine counted. CDR3 DNA is the only sequence kept; it has 45 bases, read in frame from the first base. Reading the germline V gene gives CDR1 SGHVS and CDR2 FQNEAQ. This clone turned up a few times. Its specific antigen is unknown. No base quality information exists; no much larger clone differs at one position. Participants in the prospective study were enrolled through a virtual design, were aged about 18 to 100 years, and lived in 20 to 30 United States geographic areas. To assign participants to cohorts, the prospective study relied on clinical history that participants themselves reported in a screening survey and a study questionnaire. Exposed participants had been in contact with someone with a PCR-confirmed or clinician-diagnosed COVID-19 case within 2 weeks of study entry. Each participant in the prospective study had whole blood, serum and a nasopharyngeal or oropharyngeal swab collected by mobile phlebotomists. Prospective study participants could optionally give additional blood draws and questionnaires over an approximately two-month period. Prospective study blood samples were shipped either frozen or at room temperature before DNA extraction.

TCRbeta CDR3 regions were amplified from genomic DNA using the immunoSEQ Assay, a bias-controlled multiplex PCR. The study's own analysis went as follows. The number of nucleated cells in each sample was estimated by amplification of reference gene primers within the assay. Sequence reads were collapsed and filtered to measure the absolute abundance of every unique TCRbeta CDR3 rearrangement. Productive Simpson clonality was computed per sample as the square root of Simpson's diversity index over productive rearrangements. The immuneACCESS repertoire file appears here via TCRdb, limited to in-frame rearrangements. These files lack a portion of the clones; in checked studies, under half of the deficit traces to unresolved V genes, and the cause of the others is not known. The V and J calls and clone size come from that table; D and trimming were worked out from the DNA. The sample profile shows about 150,000 clones; 84% of them were found once. Roughly 5.7% of the sample rests with the top ten.

This receptor chain uses TRBV7-8 and TRBJ1-4; TRBD1 is a possible D gene, resting on 6 matching bases. The source is a woman aged 45 to 65 who had been exposed to COVID-19. Sequencing used PBMCs or T cells enriched from blood (not recorded which). The base sequence is TGTGCCAGCAGCTTAGATGGGGGCACTAATGAAAAACTGTTTTTT. The resulting protein is CASSLDGGTNEKLFF.